The rows below give T cell receptor beta chains drawn from one sample of a study of blood T cell repertoires in COVID-19. TCRdb keeps only in-frame clones here, not all; method: immunoSEQ multiplex PCR. The table includes hundreds of thousands of clones, less than 85% detected once. The sequenced material came from peripheral blood. The receptors stem from a young woman with acute or convalescent COVID-19. Both conserved end residues are part of each CDR3. Each record gives: clone size, D gene, V gene, J gene, CDR3 DNA, CDR3 protein. The D gene is left open where the match is weak. Some rows mark clone size as missing; the rest say once, few, many or name a class of expanded clone.

.	.	TRBV7-9	TRBJ1-4	TGTGCCAGCAGCGCACAGGGTGGGACTAATGAAAAACTGTTTTTT	CASSAQGGTNEKLFF
.	.	TRBV14	TRBJ2-5	TGTGCCAGCAGCCAGTACAGGGACGGAGAGACCCAGTACTTC	CASSQYRDGETQYF
.	TRBD1	TRBV28	TRBJ1-4	TGTGCCACGGGACAGCCAAATGAAAAACTGTTTTTT	CATGQPNEKLFF
.	.	TRBV6-5	TRBJ1-6	TGTGCCAGCAGTTTATGGGATGCGGGATCACCCCTCCACTTT	CASSLWDAGSPLHF
few	TRBD1	TRBV30	TRBJ2-7	TGTGCCTGGAGTGTACTCCCGGGACAGGGACCCTACGAGCAGTACTTC	CAWSVLPGQGPYEQYF
.	TRBD1	TRBV2	TRBJ2-1	TGTGCCAGCCGTACATCAGGGACAGGCTATTATTACAATGAGCAGTTCTTC	CASRTSGTGYYYNEQFF
.	.	TRBV11-3	TRBJ2-5	TGTGCCAGCAGCTTAGAGGGTGGCGAGGCAGAGACCCAGTACTTC	CASSLEGGEAETQYF
.	TRBD1	TRBV7-6	TRBJ1-2	TGTGCCAGCAGCCCCGGGACAGGGGCTTCCTATGGCTACACCTTC	CASSPGTGASYGYTF
.	TRBD2	TRBV2	TRBJ2-7	TGTGCCAGCAAAATGGGACTAGCGGGAGGCGAGCAGTACTTC	CASKMGLAGGEQYF
.	TRBD1	TRBV30	TRBJ1-2	TGTGCCTGGAGTCTAAAGTCCACAGGGGTTAACTATGGCTACACCTTC	CAWSLKSTGVNYGYTF
.	.	TRBV7-9	TRBJ2-5	TGTGCCAGCAGCCGAGGGGGGGACTTCAGAGAGACCCAGTACTTC	CASSRGGDFRETQYF
.	TRBD2	TRBV25-1	TRBJ2-3	TGTGCCAGCAGTGAATTCCGGCGGGGGGGCGGAGATACGCAGTATTTT	CASSEFRRGGGDTQYF
.	.	TRBV6-6	TRBJ1-1	TGTGCCAGCAGCCCCTTCGAGGTCTCGACTGAAGCTTTCTTT	CASSPFEVSTEAFF
.	.	TRBV19	TRBJ1-1	TGTGCCAGTCGTCTACAGGGGAACACTGAAGCTTTCTTT	CASRLQGNTEAFF
.	TRBD2	TRBV7-9	TRBJ2-1	TGTGCCAGCAGCTTCACGGCGGGAGCCCAAGATGAGCAGTTCTTC	CASSFTAGAQDEQFF
.	.	TRBV12-5	TRBJ1-3	TGTGCTAGTGGTTTCGGGGGGTCTGAGCCCGGCATCCAAAAAAACACCATATATTTT	CASGFGGSEPGIQKNTIYF
.	.	TRBV14	TRBJ1-1	TGTGCCAGCAGCCGACAAATAATGAACACTGAAGCTTTCTTT	CASSRQIMNTEAFF
.	TRBD1	TRBV7-3	TRBJ1-2	TGTGCCAGCAGCGCGCCGGACAGGGATCCCTATGGCTACACCTTC	CASSAPDRDPYGYTF
.	TRBD2	TRBV2	TRBJ2-2	TGTGCCAGCAGTGACTCACCCCCGCGGACTAGCTCCACCGGGGAGCTGTTTTTT	CASSDSPPRTSSTGELFF
once	TRBD1	TRBV6-6	TRBJ2-5	TGTGCCAGCAGGTCGACTACGGGACAGATCCAAGAGACCCAGTACTTC	CASRSTTGQIQETQYF
.	TRBD2	TRBV5-1	TRBJ2-7	TGCGCCAGCAGCTTGATCAGCGGGATGGCCCACGAGCAGTACTTC	CASSLISGMAHEQYF
.	TRBD1	TRBV5-6	TRBJ1-4	TGTGCCAGCAGCCCCTTCTATCTGGGACAGGGTATGGAAAAACTGTTTTTT	CASSPFYLGQGMEKLFF
.	.	TRBV7-9	TRBJ1-2	TGTGCCAGCAGCTTAGAGGCGCGGGGCTACACCTTC	CASSLEARGYTF